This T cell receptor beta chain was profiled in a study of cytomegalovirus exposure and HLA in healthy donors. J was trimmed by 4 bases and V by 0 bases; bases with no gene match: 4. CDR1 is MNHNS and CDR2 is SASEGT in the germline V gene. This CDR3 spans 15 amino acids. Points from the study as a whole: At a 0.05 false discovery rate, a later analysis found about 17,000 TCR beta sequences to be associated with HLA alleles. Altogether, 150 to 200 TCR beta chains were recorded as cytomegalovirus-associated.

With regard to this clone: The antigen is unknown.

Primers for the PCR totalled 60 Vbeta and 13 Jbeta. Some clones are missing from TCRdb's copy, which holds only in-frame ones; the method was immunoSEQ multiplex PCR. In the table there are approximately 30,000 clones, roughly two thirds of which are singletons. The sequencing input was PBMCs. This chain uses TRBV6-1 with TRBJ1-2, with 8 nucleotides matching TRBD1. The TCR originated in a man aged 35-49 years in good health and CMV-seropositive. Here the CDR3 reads CASSEAAGGVYGYTF. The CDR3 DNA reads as TGTGCCAGCAGTGAAGCGGCAGGGGGCGTCTATGGCTACACCTTC.